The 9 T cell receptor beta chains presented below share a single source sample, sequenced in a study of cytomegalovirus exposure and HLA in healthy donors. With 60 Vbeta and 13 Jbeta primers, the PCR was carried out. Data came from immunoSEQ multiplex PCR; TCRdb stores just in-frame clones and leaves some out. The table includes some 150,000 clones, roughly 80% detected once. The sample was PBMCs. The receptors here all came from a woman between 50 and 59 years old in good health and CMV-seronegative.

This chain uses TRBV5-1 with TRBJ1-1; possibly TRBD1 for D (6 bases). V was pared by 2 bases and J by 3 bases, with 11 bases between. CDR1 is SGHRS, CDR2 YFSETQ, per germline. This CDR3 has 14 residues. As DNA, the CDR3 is TGCGCCAGCAGCTTAAGGGGGTCGGACACTGAAGCTTTCTTT. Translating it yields CASSLRGSDTEAFF.

This CDR3 reads CASSLQAAGDTQYF. CDR3 in DNA: TGTGCCAGCAGCTTACAGGCCGCGGGGGATACGCAGTATTTT. The chain joins TRBV5-6 to TRBJ2-3; tentatively, D is TRBD2 (6 bases). CDR1 is SGHDT and CDR2 is YYEEEE in the germline V gene. The V and J ends lost 2 bases and 6 bases respectively, with 13 bases between them. The CDR3 totals 14 residues.

The CDR3 sequence is CASSLVQSRSYNSPLHF. In DNA form, the CDR3 reads TGTGCCAGCAGTTTAGTGCAGTCACGCTCCTATAATTCACCCCTCCACTTT. The J gene is TRBJ1-6, the V gene TRBV27; the D is unclear. Germline loops: CDR1 MNHEY, CDR2 SMNVEV (reference sequence). This CDR3 has 17 amino acids. V was pared by 2 bases and J by 0 bases, with 11 bases between.

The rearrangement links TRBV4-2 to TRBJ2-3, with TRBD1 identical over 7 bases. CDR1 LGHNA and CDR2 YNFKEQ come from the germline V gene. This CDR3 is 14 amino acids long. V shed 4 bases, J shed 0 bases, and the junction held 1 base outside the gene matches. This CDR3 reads CASSRGQSTDTQYF. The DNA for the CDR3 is TGTGCCAGCAGCCGGGGACAGAGCACAGATACGCAGTATTTT.

The CDR3 reads CASSLDPTGANVLTF. The CDR3 nucleotides read TGCGCCAGCAGCTTGGACCCTACTGGGGCCAACGTCCTGACTTTC. J is TRBJ2-6 and V is TRBV5-1; D is undetermined. The germline gives CDR1 SGHRS, CDR2 YFSETQ. The CDR3 runs to 15 residues. The ends were cut back, 0 bases at V and 2 bases at J, with 6 bases in the middle.

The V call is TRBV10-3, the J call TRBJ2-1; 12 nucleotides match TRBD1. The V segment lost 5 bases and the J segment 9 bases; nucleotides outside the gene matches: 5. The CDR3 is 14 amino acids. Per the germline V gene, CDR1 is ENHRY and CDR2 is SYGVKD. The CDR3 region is CAISTGTGGFEQFF. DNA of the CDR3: TGTGCCATCAGTACCGGGACAGGGGGCTTTGAGCAGTTCTTC.

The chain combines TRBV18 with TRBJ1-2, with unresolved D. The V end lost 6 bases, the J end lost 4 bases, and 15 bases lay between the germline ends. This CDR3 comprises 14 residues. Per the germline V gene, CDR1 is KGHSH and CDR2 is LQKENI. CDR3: CASSSSGGSYGYTF. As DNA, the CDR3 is TGTGCCAGCTCCTCGTCTGGTGGGAGCTATGGCTACACCTTC.

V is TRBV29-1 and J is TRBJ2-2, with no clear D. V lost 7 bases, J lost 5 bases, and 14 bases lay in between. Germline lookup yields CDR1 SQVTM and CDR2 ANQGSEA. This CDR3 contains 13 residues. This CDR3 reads CSAWAPGTGELFF. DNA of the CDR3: TGCAGCGCATGGGCCCCTGGGACCGGGGAGCTGTTTTTT.

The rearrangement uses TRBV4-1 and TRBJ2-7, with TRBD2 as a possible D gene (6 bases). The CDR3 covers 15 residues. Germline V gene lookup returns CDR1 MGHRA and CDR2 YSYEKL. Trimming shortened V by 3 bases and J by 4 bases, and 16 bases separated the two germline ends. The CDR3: CASSQTTSGLYEQYF. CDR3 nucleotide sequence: TGCGCCAGCAGCCAGACTACAAGCGGGCTATACGAGCAGTACTTC.